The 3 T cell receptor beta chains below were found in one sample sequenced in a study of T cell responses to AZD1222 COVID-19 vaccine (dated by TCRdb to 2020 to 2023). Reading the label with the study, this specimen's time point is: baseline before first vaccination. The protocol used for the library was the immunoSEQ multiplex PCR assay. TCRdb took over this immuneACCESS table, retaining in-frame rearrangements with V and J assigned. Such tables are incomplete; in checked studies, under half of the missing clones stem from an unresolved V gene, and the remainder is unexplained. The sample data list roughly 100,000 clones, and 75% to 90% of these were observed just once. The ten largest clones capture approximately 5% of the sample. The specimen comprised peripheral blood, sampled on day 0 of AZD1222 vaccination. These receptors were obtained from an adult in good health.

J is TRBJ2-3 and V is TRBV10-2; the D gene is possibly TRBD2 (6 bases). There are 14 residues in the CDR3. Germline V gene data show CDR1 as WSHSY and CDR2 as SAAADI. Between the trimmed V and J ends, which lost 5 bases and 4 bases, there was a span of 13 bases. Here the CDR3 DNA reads TGCGCCAGCAGTCGGGGGTCCGCCCCAGATACGCAGTATTTT. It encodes CASSRGSAPDTQYF.

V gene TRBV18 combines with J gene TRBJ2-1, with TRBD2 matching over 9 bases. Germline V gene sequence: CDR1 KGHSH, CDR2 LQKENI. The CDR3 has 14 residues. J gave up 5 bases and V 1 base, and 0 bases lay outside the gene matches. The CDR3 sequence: CASSPRTSDNEQFF. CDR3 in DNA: TGTGCCAGCTCACCACGGACTAGCGACAATGAGCAGTTCTTC.

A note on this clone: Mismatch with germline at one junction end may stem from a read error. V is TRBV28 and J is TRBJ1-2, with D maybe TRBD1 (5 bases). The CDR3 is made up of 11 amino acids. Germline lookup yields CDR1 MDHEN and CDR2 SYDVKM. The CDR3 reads CASSSGQSFRF. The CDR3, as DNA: TGTGCCAGCAGTTCCGGACAATCGTTTCGATTC.